The 4 T cell receptor beta chains listed next were all sequenced from one sample in a study of shared clonotypes between healthy human individuals. Data came from immunoSEQ multiplex PCR; TCRdb stores just in-frame clones and leaves some out. The sample has approximately 650,000 clones, about 95% seen once. Naive-designated CD8 cells lacked CD45RO, were positively enriched for CCR7, and omitted terminally differentiated effector memory CD45RA+ cells. The sample taken for sequencing was naive CD8+ T cells sorted from blood. The receptors originated from a woman in her thirties in good health.

The rearrangement uses TRBV28 and TRBJ1-5; no firm D call. V was trimmed by 2 bases and J by 3 bases, leaving 8 bases between them. Germline loops: CDR1 MDHEN, CDR2 SYDVKM. This CDR3 has 14 amino acids. The CDR3 region has the DNA TGTGCCAGCAGTTTACGTGTCTACAATCAGCCCCAGCATTTT. This codes for CASSLRVYNQPQHF.

The chain links TRBV5-1 to TRBJ2-2; possibly TRBD1 for D (5 bases). From germline, CDR1 is SGHRS and CDR2 YFSETQ. This CDR3 has 14 residues. V shed 4 bases and J shed 3 bases, with 10 bases lying between them. The CDR3 is CASSTDTYTGELFF. CDR3 in DNA: TGCGCCAGCAGCACGGACACCTACACCGGGGAGCTGTTTTTT.

The V call is TRBV10-1, the J call TRBJ1-1, with D maybe TRBD1 (6 bases). V lost 7 bases and J lost 2, with 11 bases in between. The CDR3 is 13 residues long. The germline V gene has CDR1 WNHNN and CDR2 SYGVQD (reference sequence). The CDR3 spells CASKQGINTEAFF. DNA for the CDR3: TGCGCCAGCAAACAGGGTATTAACACTGAAGCTTTCTTT.

V gene TRBV9 combines with J gene TRBJ2-7; maybe TRBD2 (5 bases). Germline assignment: CDR1 SGDLS and CDR2 YYNGEE. CDR3 length: 14 residues. The germline V and J ends were trimmed by 0 bases and 3 bases, with 10 bases remaining between them. The CDR3 DNA sequence: TGTGCCAGCAGCGTAGAGCCGGGAAACTACGAGCAGTACTTC. Amino acid sequence: CASSVEPGNYEQYF.